Below, 30 T cell receptor beta chains from the same sample are listed, as sequenced in a study of T-cell memory formation after mild COVID-19. In TCRdb, the 5' RACE reads were re-called with MiXCR into one record per CDR3 protein. This sample has fewer than 300,000 distinct CDR3 sequences, with 15% to 20% found just once. The specimen was PBMCs or a T cell subset sorted from them (not recorded which). Receptor source: a man aged 18-30 years who had mild COVID-19 (a few samples of this study predate the infection). Cell type and time point are not known.

The gene calls are TRBV18 and TRBJ2-7; weak D call: TRBD2 (6 bases). Germline V gives CDR1 KGHSH, CDR2 LQKENI. The CDR3 loop spans 16 amino acids. The V end was cut by 0 bases, the J end by 3 bases, with 15 bases between. The DNA of the CDR3 is TGTGCCAGCTCACCACCCAATCGGGCGGGGAGCTACGAGCAGTACTTC. Its translation is CASSPPNRAGSYEQYF.

The rearrangement uses TRBV6-5 and TRBJ2-7, with a tentative D call TRBD2 (5 bases). The CDR3 is 17 residues long. Germline V gene data show CDR1 as MNHEY and CDR2 as SVGAGI. Trimming removed 2 bases at V and 1 base at J, with 18 bases between. For the CDR3, the DNA is TGTGCCAGCAGTTACCCCACAGAGGGATCCCTATCCTACGAGCAGTACGTC. Its translation: CASSYPTEGSLSYEQYV.

This chain connects TRBV27 to TRBJ2-1; possibly TRBD1 or TRBD2 for D (6 bases each). V lost 8 bases to trimming and J lost 5 bases, with 13 bases between them. Germline-derived CDR1 and CDR2 are MNHEY and SMNVEV (reference sequence). The CDR3 totals 13 residues. The CDR3 reads CASRRGVNNEQFF. For the CDR3, the DNA is TGTGCCAGCCGAAGGGGGGTAAACAATGAGCAGTTCTTC.

The CDR3 is CASSSLGEGYGYTF. CDR3 coding DNA: TGTGCCAGCAGCTCCCTAGGGGAAGGGTATGGCTACACCTTC. The chain carries TRBV7-9 and TRBJ1-2, with a weak D call TRBD1 (5 bases). V lost 4 bases and J 5 bases, leaving 14 bases between the germline ends. The CDR3 sequence is 14 residues long. Germline lookup yields CDR1 SEHNR and CDR2 FQNEAQ (reference sequence).

This clonotype was found a few times. The J gene is TRBJ2-4, the V gene TRBV24-1; D is uncertain. Trimming shortened V by 4 bases and J by 7 bases, and 10 bases separated the two germline ends. CDR3 size: 13 residues. The germline V gene encodes CDR1 KGHDR and CDR2 SFDVKD. The CDR3 nucleotides read TGTGCCACCAGTGACCCCGGTCGGAACATTCAGTACTTC. It is translated as CATSDPGRNIQYF.

This clonotype came up a few times. The V call is TRBV7-2, the J call TRBJ1-3; no clear D gene. Germline CDR1 and CDR2: SGHTA and FQGNSA. The CDR3 loop spans 15 amino acids. Trimming stripped 6 bases from V and 0 bases from J, with 12 bases between. This chain's CDR3 is CASSPASHSGNTIYF. The CDR3 nucleotides read TGTGCCAGCAGTCCAGCCTCTCACTCTGGAAACACCATATATTTT.

This clonotype was seen a handful of times. The rearrangement links TRBV2 to TRBJ2-5; no firm D call. Germline assignment: CDR1 SNHLY and CDR2 FYNNEI. The germline V and J ends were trimmed by 7 bases and 1 base, with 10 bases remaining between them. CDR3 size: 13 residues. CDR3 in DNA: TGTGCCAGCACAGACACCAGCCAAGAGACCCAGTACTTC. It translates to CASTDTSQETQYF.

The table lists this clonotype with a few counts. The V call is TRBV5-1, the J call TRBJ2-7; no reliable D call. Germline V gene data show CDR1 as SGHRS and CDR2 as YFSETQ. The CDR3 is 12 amino acids. V shed 3 bases and J shed 0 bases, with 4 bases lying between them. CDR3 coding DNA: TGCGCCAGCAGCTCTAACTCCTACGAGCAGTACTTC. Translated: CASSSNSYEQYF.

V gene TRBV7-2 combines with J gene TRBJ2-3, with TRBD2 identical over 9 bases. The CDR3 totals 14 residues. With 7 bases clipped from V and 7 bases from J, the junction kept 9 bases outside the gene matches. Germline lookup yields CDR1 SGHTA and CDR2 FQGNSA. Here the CDR3 reads CASTLAGAMNTQYF. The CDR3 DNA reads TGTGCCAGCACACTAGCGGGCGCCATGAATACGCAGTATTTT.

The chain employs TRBV4-3 and TRBJ1-1, with D perhaps matching TRBD1 (6 bases). This CDR3 has 18 amino acids. The germline gives CDR1 LGHNA, CDR2 YSLEER. V was cut by 0 bases and J by 0 bases, with 17 bases left in between. In DNA, the CDR3 is TGCGCCAGCAGCCAAGACCCAGGGGCAGCTCGCATGAACACTGAAGCTTTCTTT. It is translated as CASSQDPGAARMNTEAFF.

The chain combines TRBV14 with TRBJ2-5; TRBD2 is a possible D gene (5 bases). Looked up from germline, CDR1 is SGHDN and CDR2 is FVKESK. CDR3 length equals 15 residues. V was cut by 0 bases and J by 1 base, with 9 bases left in between. The CDR3 protein is CASSQDIGSQETQYF. Written as DNA, the CDR3 is TGTGCCAGCAGCCAAGATATAGGGAGCCAAGAGACCCAGTACTTC.

The J gene is TRBJ1-5, the V gene TRBV3-1; D is unclear. The germline CDR1 and CDR2 sequences are LGHDT and YNNKEL (reference sequence). This CDR3 has 17 amino acids. V lost 1 base and J 4 bases, leaving 17 bases between the germline ends. The CDR3 sequence: CASSQGFRAPLNQPQHF. The CDR3 DNA is TGTGCCAGCAGCCAAGGCTTTAGGGCCCCCCTTAATCAGCCCCAGCATTTT. The full variable domain, rest sourced from reference TRBV3-1 and TRBJ1-5, is DTAVSQTPKYLVTQMGNDKSIKCEQNLGHDTMYWYKQDSKKFLKIMFSYNNKELIINETVPNRFSPKSPDKAHLNLHINSLELGDSAVYFCASSQGFRAPLNQPQHFGDGTRLSIL.

V gene TRBV5-8 combines with J gene TRBJ2-5; D is unclear. CDR1 SGHTS and CDR2 YDEGEE come from the germline V gene. Trimming left V 3 bases short and J 2 bases short, with 8 bases between. This CDR3 is built from 13 residues. The CDR3 is CASSYGPQETQYF. Here the CDR3 DNA reads TGTGCCAGCAGCTACGGGCCACAAGAGACCCAGTACTTC. Variable domain in full (rest from reference TRBV5-8 and TRBJ2-5): EAGVTQSPTHLIKTRGQQATLRCSPISGHTSVYWYQQALGLGLQFLLWYDEGEERNRGNFPPRFSGRQFPNYSSELNVNALELEDSALYLCASSYGPQETQYFGPGTRLLVL.

The chain couples TRBV5-6 to TRBJ2-5; 8 bases match TRBD1. Germline V lookup: CDR1 SGHDT, CDR2 YYEEEE. CDR3 length equals 17 residues. V lost 4 bases to trimming and J lost 5 bases; unmatched junction nucleotides: 16. The CDR3 here is CASSTGQGSRGSETQYF. The CDR3 DNA reads TGTGCCAGCAGCACCGGACAGGGTTCTAGGGGTTCGGAGACCCAGTACTTC.

CDR3 bases: TGTGCCAGCCAGGTGGGGCGAGTTGAAAAACTGTTTTTT. Its translation: CASQVGRVEKLFF. J is TRBJ1-4 and V is TRBV2; possibly TRBD1 for D (5 bases). Germline V gene lookup returns CDR1 SNHLY and CDR2 FYNNEI. The V end lost 8 bases, the J end lost 7 bases, and 14 bases lay between the germline ends. CDR3 length: 13 residues.

This clonotype was observed a handful of times. The chain combines TRBV6-2 or TRBV6-3 with TRBJ1-1; D possibly corresponds to TRBD1 (5 bases). This CDR3 region has 14 residues. Germline V CDR1 and CDR2: MNHEY, SVGEGT. Trimming took 2 bases from V and 0 from J, leaving 7 bases between them. Here the CDR3 DNA reads TGTGCCAGCAGTTACGAGGGGATGAACACTGAAGCTTTCTTT. Translated, it gives CASSYEGMNTEAFF.

This chain connects TRBV12-3 or TRBV12-4 to TRBJ1-2, with D perhaps matching TRBD1 (5 bases). Deletions cut 5 bases from V and 9 bases from J, with 13 bases between. This CDR3 is 12 amino acids long. As DNA, the CDR3 is TGTGCCAGCAGTGCCGGGACCGTGAGCTACACCTTC. It encodes CASSAGTVSYTF.

This clonotype has just a few counts. J is TRBJ1-2 and V is TRBV12-3 or TRBV12-4; unclear D gene. The V end lost 4 bases, the J end lost 7 bases, and 16 bases lay between the germline ends. This CDR3 has 14 residues. CDR3 sequence: CASSSALMAGGYTF. DNA of the CDR3: TGTGCCAGCAGTTCTGCCCTTATGGCGGGTGGCTACACCTTC.

In DNA form, the CDR3 reads TGTGCCAGCAGTCCGACGACAGGGCGGTTTAGGTATACGCAGTATTTT. Encoded protein: CASSPTTGRFRYTQYF. J is TRBJ2-3 and V is TRBV12-3 or TRBV12-4; 7 positions match TRBD1. This CDR3 has 16 amino acids. With 5 bases clipped from V and 7 bases from J, the junction kept 15 bases outside the gene matches.

The sample holds a few counts of this clonotype. The chain employs TRBV27 and TRBJ2-3; D perhaps matches TRBD1 (6 bases). Trimming took 7 bases from V and 2 from J, leaving 13 bases between them. The CDR3 covers 14 residues. From germline, CDR1 is MNHEY and CDR2 SMNVEV (reference sequence). The CDR3 DNA is TGTGCCAGCACCCGAGGACAGATCACAGATACGCAGTATTTT. It translates to CASTRGQITDTQYF.

The chain couples TRBV29-1 to TRBJ2-3, with D unclear. Germline assignment: CDR1 SQVTM and CDR2 ANQGSEA. CDR3 length: 14 residues. V was shortened by 8 bases and J by 2 bases, with 17 bases between the two germline ends. The CDR3 sequence: CSLLRPDHTDTQYF. DNA of the CDR3: TGCAGCCTACTTCGCCCGGACCACACAGATACGCAGTATTTT.

The genes are TRBV20-1 and TRBJ2-7; tentative D call: TRBD2 (5 bases). The CDR3 has 12 amino acids. V lost 3 bases and J lost 7, with 13 bases in between. Germline CDR1 DFQATT, CDR2 SNEGSKA (reference sequence). CDR3 DNA: TGCAGTGCTAGGGACCGGGGTGGAGAGCAGTACTTC. The encoded protein is CSARDRGGEQYF.

V and J are TRBV7-9 and TRBJ2-7; TRBD1 might be the D (6 bases). CDR1 is SEHNR, CDR2 FQNEAQ, per germline (reference sequence). Deletions cut 5 bases from V and 7 bases from J, with 21 bases between. CDR3 length: 15 amino acids. The CDR3 DNA reads as TGTGCCAGCAGCGACGGCAGGGGATCCCTCGGGGAGCAGTACTTC. Protein sequence: CASSDGRGSLGEQYF.

The CDR3 loop is CASSLREGETQYF. In nucleotides, the CDR3 is TGTGCCAGCAGCCTCAGGGAGGGGGAGACCCAGTACTTC. The J gene is TRBJ2-5, the V gene TRBV7-3, with 7 bases identical to TRBD2. The CDR3 extends over 13 amino acids. After removal of 5 bases from V and 5 bases from J, the junction contained 5 bases not matched to a gene. Germline-derived CDR1 and CDR2 are SGHTA and FQGTGA.

The chain carries TRBV10-3 and TRBJ1-2; possibly TRBD1 for D (6 bases). The CDR3 covers 16 residues. Trimming cost V 2 bases and J 4 bases, with 17 bases left between them. Germline V gene sequence: CDR1 ENHRY, CDR2 SYGVKD. The CDR3 here is CAISEQMGAASYGYTF. In DNA form, the CDR3 reads TGTGCCATCAGTGAGCAAATGGGGGCCGCTAGCTATGGCTACACCTTC.

This clonotype was recorded a few times. V and J are TRBV5-6 and TRBJ2-5, with D possibly TRBD2 on 5 matching bases. The CDR3 is 15 residues long. V lost 4 bases, J lost 2 bases, and 15 bases lay in between. CDR1 and CDR2 from the germline V gene are SGHDT and YYEEEE. The chain's CDR3 is CASSPTSSLQETQYF. In DNA, the CDR3 is TGTGCCAGCAGCCCCACTAGTTCCCTACAAGAGACCCAGTACTTC.

V and J are TRBV11-2 and TRBJ2-2; D is undetermined. Looked up from germline, CDR1 is SGHAT and CDR2 is FQNNGV. V dropped 5 bases and J dropped 7 bases, with 8 bases sitting between them. This CDR3 region has 12 residues. CDR3 residues: CASSRPHGELFF. The DNA of the CDR3 is TGTGCCAGCAGCCGACCGCACGGGGAGCTGTTTTTT.

This clonotype has more than one count but fewer than ten. The chain couples TRBV5-1 to TRBJ1-4; no firm D call. In germline, CDR1 is SGHRS, CDR2 YFSETQ. The CDR3 is made up of 13 amino acids. The germline V and J ends were trimmed by 3 bases and 12 bases, with 15 bases remaining between them. As DNA, the CDR3 is TGCGCCAGCAGCTCGCTCGACGGTTTGGAACTGTTTTTT. Translating gives CASSSLDGLELFF.

The chain combines TRBV6-6 with TRBJ2-3; 9 bases align to TRBD2. CDR1 and CDR2 from the germline V gene are MNHNY and SVGAGI (reference sequence). V shed 4 bases, J shed 8 bases, and the junction held 4 bases outside the gene matches. The CDR3 extends over 13 amino acids. The CDR3 nucleotides are TGTGCCAGCAGTTTCGTTAGCGGGGGTACGCAGTATTTT. Protein: CASSFVSGGTQYF.

This clonotype appeared many times. This sequence joins TRBV4-3 and TRBJ2-1, with 11 bases aligning to TRBD2. Germline CDR1 reads LGHNA; CDR2 reads YSLEER. This CDR3 is 15 amino acids long. The V gene end was trimmed by 3 bases and the J gene end by 5 bases; junction bases not matched to a gene: 3. The CDR3 bases are TGCGCCAGCAGCCAGGGACTAGCGGCAAACAATGAGCAGTTCTTC. This sequence encodes CASSQGLAANNEQFF.